This T cell receptor (beta chain) was identified during a study of cytomegalovirus exposure and HLA in healthy donors. In germline, CDR1 is SGHRS, CDR2 YFSETQ. The CDR3 has 14 residues. This table comes from immunoSEQ multiplex PCR, and its TCRdb copy is limited to in-frame clones, with some not included. The table lists roughly 120,000 clones, more than 70% of them singletons. Input material: PBMCs. This TCR derives from a man in his late teens or twenties in good health and CMV-seronegative. The V gene is TRBV5-1, the J gene TRBJ2-3; D perhaps matches TRBD1 (6 bases). DNA of the CDR3: TGCGCGAGCGGCAGGGGAGTGGACACAGATACGCAGTATTTT. Translating it yields CASGRGVDTDTQYF.